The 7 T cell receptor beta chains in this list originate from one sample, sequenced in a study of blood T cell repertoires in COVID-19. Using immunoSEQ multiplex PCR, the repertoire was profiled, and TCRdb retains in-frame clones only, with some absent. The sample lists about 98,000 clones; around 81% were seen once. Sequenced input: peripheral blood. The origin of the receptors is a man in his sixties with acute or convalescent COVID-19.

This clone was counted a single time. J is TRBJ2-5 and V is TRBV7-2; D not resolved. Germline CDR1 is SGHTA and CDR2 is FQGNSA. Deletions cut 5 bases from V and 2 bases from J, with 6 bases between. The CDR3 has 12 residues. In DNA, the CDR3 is TGTGCCAGCAGCCCCTTACAAGAGACCCAGTACTTC. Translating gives CASSPLQETQYF.

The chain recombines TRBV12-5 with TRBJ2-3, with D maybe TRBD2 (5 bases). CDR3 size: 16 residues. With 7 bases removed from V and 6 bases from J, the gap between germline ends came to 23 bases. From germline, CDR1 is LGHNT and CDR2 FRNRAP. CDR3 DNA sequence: TGTGCTAGTGCCCCGGTCGTTTGGGGAGAAATCGATACGCAGTATTTT. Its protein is CASAPVVWGEIDTQYF.

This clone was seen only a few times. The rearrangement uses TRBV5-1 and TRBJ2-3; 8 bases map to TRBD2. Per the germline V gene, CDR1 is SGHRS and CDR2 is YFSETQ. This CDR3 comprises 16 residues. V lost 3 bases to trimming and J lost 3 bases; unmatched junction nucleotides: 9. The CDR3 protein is CASSSRRGGDTDTQYF. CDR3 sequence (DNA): TGCGCCAGCAGCTCCCGTCGGGGGGGCGATACAGATACGCAGTATTTT.

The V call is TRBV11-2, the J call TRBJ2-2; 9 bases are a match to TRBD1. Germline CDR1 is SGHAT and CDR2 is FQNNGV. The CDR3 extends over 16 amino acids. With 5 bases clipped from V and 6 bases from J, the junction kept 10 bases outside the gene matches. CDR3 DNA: TGTGCCAGCAGCCCATGGACAGGGGCGATTGCCGGGGAGCTGTTTTTT. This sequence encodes CASSPWTGAIAGELFF.

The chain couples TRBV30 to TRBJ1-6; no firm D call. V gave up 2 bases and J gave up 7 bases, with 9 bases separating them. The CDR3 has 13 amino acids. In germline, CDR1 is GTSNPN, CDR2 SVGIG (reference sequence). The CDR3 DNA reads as TGTGCCTGGAGTCCGCTACGGAATTCACCCCTCCACTTT. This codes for CAWSPLRNSPLHF. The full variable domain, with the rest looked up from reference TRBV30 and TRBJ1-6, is SQTIHQWPATLVQPVGSPLSLECTVEGTSNPNLYWYRQAAGRGLQLLFYSVGIGQISSEVPQNLSASRPQDRQFILSSKKLLLSDSGFYLCAWSPLRNSPLHFGNGTRLTVT.

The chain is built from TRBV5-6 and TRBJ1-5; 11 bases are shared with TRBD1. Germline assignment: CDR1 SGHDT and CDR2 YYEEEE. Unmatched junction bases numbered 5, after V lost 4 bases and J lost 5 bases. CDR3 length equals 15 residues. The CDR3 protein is CASSPGQGAYQPQHF. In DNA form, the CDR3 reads TGTGCCAGCAGCCCCGGACAGGGGGCCTATCAGCCCCAGCATTTT. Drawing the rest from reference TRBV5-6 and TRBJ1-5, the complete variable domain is DAGVTQSPTHLIKTRGQQVTLRCSPKSGHDTVSWYQQALGQGPQFIFQYYEEEERQRGNFPDRFSGHQFPNYSSELNVNALLLGDSALYLCASSPGQGAYQPQHFGDGTRLSIL.

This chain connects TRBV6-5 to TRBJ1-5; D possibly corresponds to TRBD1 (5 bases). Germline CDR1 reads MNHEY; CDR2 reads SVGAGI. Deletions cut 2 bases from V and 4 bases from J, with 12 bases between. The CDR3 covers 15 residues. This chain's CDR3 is CASSYTTGGNQPQHF. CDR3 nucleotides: TGTGCCAGCAGTTACACGACGGGGGGAAATCAGCCCCAGCATTTT.